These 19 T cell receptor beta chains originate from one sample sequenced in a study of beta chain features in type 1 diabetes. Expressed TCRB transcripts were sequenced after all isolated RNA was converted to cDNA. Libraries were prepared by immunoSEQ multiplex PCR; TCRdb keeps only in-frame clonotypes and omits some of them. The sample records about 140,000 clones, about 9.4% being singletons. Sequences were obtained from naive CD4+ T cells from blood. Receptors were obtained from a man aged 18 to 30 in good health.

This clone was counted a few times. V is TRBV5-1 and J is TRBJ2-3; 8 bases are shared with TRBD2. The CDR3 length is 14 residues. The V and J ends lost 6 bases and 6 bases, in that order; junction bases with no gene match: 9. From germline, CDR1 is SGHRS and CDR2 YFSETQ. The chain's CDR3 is CASTTSGSPDTQYF. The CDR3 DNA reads TGCGCCAGCACCACTAGCGGATCGCCCGATACGCAGTATTTT.

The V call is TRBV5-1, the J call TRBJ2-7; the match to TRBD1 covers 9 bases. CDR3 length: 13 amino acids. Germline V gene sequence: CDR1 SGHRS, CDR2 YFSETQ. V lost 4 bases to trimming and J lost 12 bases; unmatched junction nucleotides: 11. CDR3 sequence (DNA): TGCGCCAGCAGCGCCAGGACAGGGGTTATTCCGTACTTC. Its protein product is CASSARTGVIPYF.

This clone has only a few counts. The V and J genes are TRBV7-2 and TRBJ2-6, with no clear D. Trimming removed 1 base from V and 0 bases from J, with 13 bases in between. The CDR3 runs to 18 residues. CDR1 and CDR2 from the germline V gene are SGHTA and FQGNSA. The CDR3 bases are TGTGCCAGCAGCTTAGTGGCCAGTGCAGACTCTGGGGCCAACGTCCTGACTTTC. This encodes CASSLVASADSGANVLTF.

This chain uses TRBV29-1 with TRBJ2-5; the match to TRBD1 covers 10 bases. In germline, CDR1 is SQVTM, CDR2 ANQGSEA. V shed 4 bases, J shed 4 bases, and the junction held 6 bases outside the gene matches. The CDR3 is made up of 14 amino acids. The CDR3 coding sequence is TGCAGCGTTGGGGGGGGACAGGGGACAGAGACCCAGTACTTC. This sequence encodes CSVGGGQGTETQYF.

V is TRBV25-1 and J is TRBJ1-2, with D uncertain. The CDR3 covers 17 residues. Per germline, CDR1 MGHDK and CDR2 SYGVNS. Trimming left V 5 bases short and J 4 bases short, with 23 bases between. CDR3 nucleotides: TGTGCCAGCAGTCCTTTCACGGACGGATTGGAGGGCTATGGCTACACCTTC. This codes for CASSPFTDGLEGYGYTF.

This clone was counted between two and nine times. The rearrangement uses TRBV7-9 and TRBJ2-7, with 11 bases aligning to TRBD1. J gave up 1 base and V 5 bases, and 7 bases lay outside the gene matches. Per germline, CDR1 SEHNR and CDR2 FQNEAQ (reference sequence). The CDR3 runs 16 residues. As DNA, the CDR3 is TGTGCCAGCAGCCGAAGCGGGACAGGGGGATCCTACGAGCAGTACTTC. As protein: CASSRSGTGGSYEQYF.

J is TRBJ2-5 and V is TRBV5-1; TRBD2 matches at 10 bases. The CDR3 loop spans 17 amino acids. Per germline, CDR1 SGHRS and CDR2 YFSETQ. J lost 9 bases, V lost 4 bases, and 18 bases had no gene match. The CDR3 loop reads CASSRVTSGAAGWAQYF. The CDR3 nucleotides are TGCGCCAGCAGCCGCGTAACTAGCGGGGCCGCCGGGTGGGCCCAGTACTTC.

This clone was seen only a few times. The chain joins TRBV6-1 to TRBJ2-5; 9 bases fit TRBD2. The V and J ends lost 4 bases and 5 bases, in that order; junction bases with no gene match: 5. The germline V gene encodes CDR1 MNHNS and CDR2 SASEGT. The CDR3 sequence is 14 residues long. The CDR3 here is CASSALAGSETQYF. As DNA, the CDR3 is TGTGCCAGCAGTGCCCTAGCGGGGTCGGAGACCCAGTACTTC.

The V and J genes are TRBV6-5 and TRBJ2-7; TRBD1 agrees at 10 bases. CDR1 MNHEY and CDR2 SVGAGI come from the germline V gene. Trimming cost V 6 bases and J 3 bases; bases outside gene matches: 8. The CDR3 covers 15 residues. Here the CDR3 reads CASSFDRGPGYEQYF. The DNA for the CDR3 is TGTGCCAGCAGCTTCGACAGGGGGCCTGGCTACGAGCAGTACTTC.

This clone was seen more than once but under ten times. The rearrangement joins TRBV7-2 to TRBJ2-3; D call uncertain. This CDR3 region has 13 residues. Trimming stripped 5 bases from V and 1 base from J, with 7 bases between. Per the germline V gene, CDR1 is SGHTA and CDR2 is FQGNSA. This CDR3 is CASSDFRTDTQYF. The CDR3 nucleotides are TGTGCCAGCAGCGACTTCCGCACAGATACGCAGTATTTT.

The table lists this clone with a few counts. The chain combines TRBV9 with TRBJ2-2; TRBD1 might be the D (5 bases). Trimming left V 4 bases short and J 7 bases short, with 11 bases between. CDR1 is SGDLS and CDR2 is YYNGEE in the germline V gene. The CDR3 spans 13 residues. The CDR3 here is CASSFQGFGELFF. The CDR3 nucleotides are TGTGCCAGCAGCTTTCAGGGTTTCGGGGAGCTGTTTTTT.

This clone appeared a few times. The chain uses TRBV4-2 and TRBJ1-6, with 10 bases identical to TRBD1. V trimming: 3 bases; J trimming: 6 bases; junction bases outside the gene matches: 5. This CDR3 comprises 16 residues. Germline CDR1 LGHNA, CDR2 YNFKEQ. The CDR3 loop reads CASSQAGTGVNSPLHF. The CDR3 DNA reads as TGTGCCAGCAGCCAGGCCGGGACAGGGGTTAATTCACCCCTCCACTTT.

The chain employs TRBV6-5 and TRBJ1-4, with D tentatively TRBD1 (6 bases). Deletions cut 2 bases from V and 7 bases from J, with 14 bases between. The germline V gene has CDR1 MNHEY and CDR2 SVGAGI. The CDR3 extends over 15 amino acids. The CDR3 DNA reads TGTGCCAGCAGTTACGGATTGGGGGCTGGTGAAAAACTGTTTTTT. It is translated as CASSYGLGAGEKLFF.

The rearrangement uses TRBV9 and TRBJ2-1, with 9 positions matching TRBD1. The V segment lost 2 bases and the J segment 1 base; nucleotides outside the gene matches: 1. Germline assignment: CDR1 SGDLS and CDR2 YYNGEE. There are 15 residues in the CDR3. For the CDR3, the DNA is TGTGCCAGCAGCGTCGACAGGGGGTCCTACAATGAGCAGTTCTTC. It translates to CASSVDRGSYNEQFF. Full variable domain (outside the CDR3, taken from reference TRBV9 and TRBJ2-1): DSGVTQTPKHLITATGQRVTLRCSPRSGDLSVYWYQQSLDQGLQFLIQYYNGEERAKGNILERFSAQQFPDLHSELNLSSLELGDSALYFCASSVDRGSYNEQFFGPGTRLTVL.

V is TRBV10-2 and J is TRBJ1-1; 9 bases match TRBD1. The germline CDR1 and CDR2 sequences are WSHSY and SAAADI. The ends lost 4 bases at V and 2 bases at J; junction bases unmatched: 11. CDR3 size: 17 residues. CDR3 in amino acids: CASSGPPGTGPNTEAFF. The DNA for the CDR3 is TGCGCCAGCAGTGGACCCCCCGGGACAGGGCCCAACACTGAAGCTTTCTTT.

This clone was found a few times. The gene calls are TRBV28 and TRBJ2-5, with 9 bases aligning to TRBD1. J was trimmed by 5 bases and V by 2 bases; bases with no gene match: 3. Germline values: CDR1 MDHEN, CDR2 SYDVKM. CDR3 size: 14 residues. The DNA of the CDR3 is TGTGCCAGCAGTTTAAACAGGGGGCGTGAGACCCAGTACTTC. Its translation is CASSLNRGRETQYF.

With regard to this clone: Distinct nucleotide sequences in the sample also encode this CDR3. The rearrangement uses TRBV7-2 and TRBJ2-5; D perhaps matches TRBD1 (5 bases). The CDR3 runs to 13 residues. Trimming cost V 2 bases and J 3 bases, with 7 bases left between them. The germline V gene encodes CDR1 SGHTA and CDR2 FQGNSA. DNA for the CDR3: TGTGCCAGCAGCTTACGCAGGGAAGAGACCCAGTACTTC. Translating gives CASSLRREETQYF.

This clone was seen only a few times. CDR3 DNA sequence: TGTGCCAGCAGCAGGACAGGGGTGCCCTCCTACGAGCAGTACTTC. It encodes CASSRTGVPSYEQYF. V gene TRBV28 combines with J gene TRBJ2-7, with TRBD1 matching 9 bases. V dropped 6 bases and J dropped 0; count of bases not matched to a gene: 6. In germline, CDR1 is MDHEN, CDR2 SYDVKM. This CDR3 comprises 15 residues.

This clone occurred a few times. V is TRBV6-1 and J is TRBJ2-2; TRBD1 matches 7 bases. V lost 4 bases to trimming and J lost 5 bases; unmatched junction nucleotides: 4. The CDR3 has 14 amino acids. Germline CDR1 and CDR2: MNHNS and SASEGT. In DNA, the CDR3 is TGTGCCAGCAGTGGACAGGGATGGACCGGGGAGCTGTTTTTT. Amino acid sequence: CASSGQGWTGELFF.